The T cell receptor (beta chain) described here comes from a study of shared clonotypes between healthy human individuals. TCRdb's copy holds only in-frame clones and misses some; the assay was immunoSEQ multiplex PCR. The profile shows 2 million to 2.5 million clones, over 90% of them singletons. Comments on this clone: The target antigen is unknown.

The study's findings and limits: Shared clonotypes: 4.5% to 5% naive CD4, about 3.5% naive CD8, under 2.5% memory CD4, 0.4% to 0.5% memory CD8.

The material sequenced was naive CD4+ T cells from PBMCs. As to subset: CD45RA+ positively selected. The sequence was obtained from a man aged 18-30 years in good health. Some clones in this sample may be carry-over from other donors' samples.

This chain's CDR3 is CASSSRTGKGGNQPQHF. CDR3 DNA sequence: TGTGCCAGCAGTTCGCGTACAGGGAAGGGAGGCAATCAGCCCCAGCATTTT. J is TRBJ1-5 and V is TRBV28; maybe TRBD1 (6 bases). Trimming took off 4 bases at V and 2 bases at J, with 18 bases between the two ends. The CDR3 is 17 amino acids. CDR1 MDHEN and CDR2 SYDVKM come from the germline V gene.